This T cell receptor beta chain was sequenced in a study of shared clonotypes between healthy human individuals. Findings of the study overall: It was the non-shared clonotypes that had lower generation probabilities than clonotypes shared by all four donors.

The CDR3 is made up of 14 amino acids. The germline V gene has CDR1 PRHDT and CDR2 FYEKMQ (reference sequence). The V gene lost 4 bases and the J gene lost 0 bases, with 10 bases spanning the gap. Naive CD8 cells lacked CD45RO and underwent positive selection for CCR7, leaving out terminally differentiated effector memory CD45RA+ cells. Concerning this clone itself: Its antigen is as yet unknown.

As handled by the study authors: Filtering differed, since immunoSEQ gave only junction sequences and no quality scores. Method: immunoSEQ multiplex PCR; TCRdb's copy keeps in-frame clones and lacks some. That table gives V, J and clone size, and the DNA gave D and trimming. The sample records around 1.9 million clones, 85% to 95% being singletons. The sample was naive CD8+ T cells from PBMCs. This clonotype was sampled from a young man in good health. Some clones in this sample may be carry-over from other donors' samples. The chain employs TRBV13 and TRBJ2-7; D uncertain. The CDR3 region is CASSSETSSYEQYF. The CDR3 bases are TGTGCCAGCAGCTCCGAGACCTCCTCCTACGAGCAGTACTTC.